A single sample is the source of the 18 T cell receptor beta chains below, sequenced in a study of blood T cell repertoires in COVID-19. Sequencing was performed with immunoSEQ multiplex PCR; in TCRdb, only in-frame clones are kept and a portion is missing. This table holds under 300,000 clones, roughly 81% found once. The sample comprised PBMCs or T cells enriched from blood (not recorded which). These receptors all stem from a woman aged 45 to 65 who had been exposed to COVID-19.

V and J are TRBV14 and TRBJ1-6, with a possible D match to TRBD1 (5 bases). V was shortened by 0 bases and J by 3 bases, with 12 bases between the two germline ends. Germline V gene data show CDR1 as SGHDN and CDR2 as FVKESK. The CDR3 is 17 amino acids. DNA of the CDR3: TGTGCCAGCAGCCAAGATAGAAGGGGCATCTATAATTCACCCCTCCACTTT. It encodes CASSQDRRGIYNSPLHF.

This chain connects TRBV7-9 to TRBJ2-1; possibly TRBD2 for D (7 bases). Germline assignment: CDR1 SEHNR and CDR2 FQNEAQ (reference sequence). This CDR3 contains 17 residues. V lost 1 base and J lost 8, with 21 bases in between. The CDR3 here is CASSLGVTGGNAHEQFF. The CDR3 bases are TGTGCCAGCAGCTTAGGGGTTACGGGGGGCAATGCCCATGAGCAGTTCTTC.

This chain joins TRBV6-1 and TRBJ2-2; 9 bases fit TRBD1. This CDR3 has 15 amino acids. Trimming at V came to 4 bases and at J to 0 bases, leaving 0 bases not matched to a gene. Germline loops: CDR1 MNHNS, CDR2 SASEGT. CDR3 sequence reads: CASSGTGANTGELFF. In DNA, the CDR3 is TGTGCCAGCAGTGGGACAGGGGCGAACACCGGGGAGCTGTTTTTT.

This clone was observed many times. The V call is TRBV24-1, the J call TRBJ1-1; TRBD1 matches at 9 bases. Germline CDR1 KGHDR, CDR2 SFDVKD. V was clipped by 6 bases and J by 10 bases; unmatched bases: 8. This CDR3 region has 13 residues. Here the CDR3 DNA reads TGTGCCACCAGTCCGGCGGGACAGGGAGCAGCTTTCTTT. It yields the protein CATSPAGQGAAFF.

The count of this clone is one. The chain recombines TRBV5-1 with TRBJ1-1, with TRBD1 as a possible D gene (6 bases). The V end was cut by 6 bases, the J end by 4 bases, with 16 bases between. Germline values: CDR1 SGHRS, CDR2 YFSETQ. This CDR3 is 14 amino acids long. CDR3 DNA: TGCGCCAGCACCCGCGACAGGCTGGGCACTGAAGCTTTCTTT. It codes for CASTRDRLGTEAFF.

This clone was counted at least ten times. The chain is built from TRBV5-8 and TRBJ1-4; no firm D call. Germline V lookup: CDR1 SGHTS, CDR2 YDEGEE. V lost 4 bases to trimming and J lost 8 bases, with 12 bases between them. The CDR3 is made up of 13 amino acids. The DNA of the CDR3 is TGTGCCAGCAGCCTGGTGAGAGGGGAAAAACTGTTTTTT. Translating it yields CASSLVRGEKLFF.

This clone was picked up one time. CDR3 protein: CAWNAGANYGYTF. The CDR3 DNA reads TGTGCCTGGAATGCAGGGGCTAACTATGGCTACACCTTC. The rearrangement joins TRBV30 to TRBJ1-2, with a tentative D call TRBD1 (6 bases). The CDR3 consists of 13 residues. In germline, CDR1 is GTSNPN, CDR2 SVGIG (reference sequence). V was trimmed by 4 bases and J by 0 bases, leaving 9 bases between them.

This chain links TRBV5-1 with TRBJ2-6; TRBD2 agrees at 7 bases. V was clipped by 0 bases and J by 1 base; unmatched bases: 1. Germline-derived CDR1 and CDR2 are SGHRS and YFSETQ. CDR3 length equals 16 residues. The CDR3, as DNA: TGCGCCAGCAGCTTGGGGGAGGGATCTGGGGCCAACGTCCTGACTTTC. Translation gives CASSLGEGSGANVLTF.

The chain carries TRBV18 and TRBJ1-3, with D hard to call. This CDR3 has 15 residues. V dropped 0 bases and J dropped 0 bases, with 6 bases sitting between them. CDR1 and CDR2 (germline): KGHSH, LQKENI. The DNA of the CDR3 is TGTGCCAGCTCACCACCAAGACTCTCTGGAAACACCATATATTTT. Translation gives CASSPPRLSGNTIYF.

The chain recombines TRBV6-2 or TRBV6-3 with TRBJ1-2; D might be TRBD1 (6 bases). Germline V gene data show CDR1 as MNHEY and CDR2 as SVGEGT. Trimming shortened V by 2 bases and J by 2 bases, and 12 bases separated the two germline ends. There are 15 residues in the CDR3. Here the CDR3 DNA reads TGTGCCAGCAGTTACGGGGGCACAGGAAACTATGGCTACACCTTC. Amino acids: CASSYGGTGNYGYTF.

This rearrangement joins TRBV4-3 to TRBJ2-7; 8 nucleotides agree with TRBD1. The length of the CDR3 is 16 residues. V trimming: 0 bases; J trimming: 3 bases; junction bases outside the gene matches: 7. Germline values: CDR1 LGHNA, CDR2 YSLEER. CDR3 loop: CASSQDRGQGYYEQYF. CDR3 bases: TGCGCCAGCAGCCAAGATAGAGGACAGGGCTACTACGAGCAGTACTTC.

Points on this clone: Other DNA variants within this sample encode the same CDR3. The chain combines TRBV5-4 with TRBJ1-1; TRBD1 might be the D (5 bases). The length of the CDR3 is 13 residues. Germline V gene data show CDR1 as SGHNT and CDR2 as YYREEE (reference sequence). Between the trimmed V and J ends, which lost 4 bases and 1 base, there was a span of 8 bases. In DNA form, the CDR3 reads TGTGCCAGCAGCCTTACAGGGAACACTGAAGCTTTCTTT. As protein: CASSLTGNTEAFF.

This chain joins TRBV12-3 or TRBV12-4 and TRBJ1-5; D gene uncertain. The CDR3 length is 13 residues. Trimming stripped 3 bases from V and 8 bases from J, with 11 bases between. Here the CDR3 DNA reads TGTGCCAGCAGTTTCCTCGGGAGGGAGCCCCAGCATTTT. Residues: CASSFLGREPQHF.

The chain combines TRBV29-1 with TRBJ1-3; D is possibly TRBD1 (5 bases). Trimming took 3 bases from V and 4 from J, leaving 10 bases between them. Germline CDR1 reads SQVTM; CDR2 reads ANQGSEA. CDR3 length: 13 amino acids. The CDR3 coding sequence is TGCAGCGTTGAGGGGTACAGGGGAAACACCATATATTTT. Translation gives CSVEGYRGNTIYF.

The V gene is TRBV28, the J gene TRBJ1-1; 7 nucleotides align to TRBD1. Germline V gene data show CDR1 as MDHEN and CDR2 as SYDVKM. J was trimmed by 1 base and V by 3 bases; bases with no gene match: 2. The CDR3 covers 14 residues. CDR3: CASSFGTANTEAFF. The CDR3 DNA is TGTGCCAGCAGTTTTGGGACAGCGAACACTGAAGCTTTCTTT.

The rearrangement uses TRBV28 and TRBJ1-4, with TRBD1 matching over 7 bases. The CDR3 is 16 amino acids. With V trimmed by 4 bases and J by 10 bases, 15 bases remained unmatched. Germline CDR1 MDHEN, CDR2 SYDVKM. DNA for the CDR3: TGTGCCAGCAGTTCTATCCCCGGGACAGATTATGGAAAACTGTTTTTT. Its translation is CASSSIPGTDYGKLFF.

V is TRBV5-1 and J is TRBJ2-3; possible D gene TRBD2, 5 bases. CDR1 is SGHRS and CDR2 is YFSETQ in the germline V gene. V shed 7 bases and J shed 4 bases, with 10 bases lying between them. This CDR3 has 12 amino acids. Here the CDR3 reads CASRGYSDTQYF. CDR3 in DNA: TGCGCCAGCCGGGGTTATTCAGATACGCAGTATTTT. The full variable domain, with the rest looked up from reference TRBV5-1 and TRBJ2-3, is KAGVTQTPRYLIKTRGQQVTLSCSPISGHRSVSWYQQTPGQGLQFLFEYFSETQRNKGNFPGRFSGRQFSNSRSEMNVSTLELGDSALYLCASRGYSDTQYFGPGTRLTVL.

This chain connects TRBV12-3 or TRBV12-4 to TRBJ1-1, with TRBD1 as a possible D gene (5 bases). The CDR3 has 13 residues. V lost 4 bases and J 3 bases, leaving 9 bases between the germline ends. This chain's CDR3 is CASSYQGHTEAFF. CDR3 in DNA: TGTGCCAGCAGTTACCAGGGCCACACTGAAGCTTTCTTT.